This T cell receptor beta chain comes out of a study of blood T cell repertoires in COVID-19. As for the study in general: The United States, Italy and Spain were the sources of the acute and convalescent COVID-19 samples. PBMCs, B-cell-depleted T cells, or T cells were the source of the cDNA or gDNA that made up the material.

Under the authors' procedure: Using reference gene primer amplification, nucleated cell counts were estimated. Sequenced by immunoSEQ multiplex PCR; TCRdb stores in-frame clones only, minus some. That table furnishes V, J and clone size, whereas the DNA furnished D and trimming. The sample shows 200,000 to 250,000 clones, around 80% of them seen only once. The CDR3 is 18 residues long. Losses at the gene ends were 6 bases for V and 7 bases for J; bases not matched to a gene: 24. The germline V gene encodes CDR1 MRHNA and CDR2 SNTAGT. This clone was found once. The sequencing sample was made of peripheral blood. The sequence was obtained from an elderly woman with active or convalescent COVID-19. The chain employs TRBV6-4 and TRBJ2-7, with 7 bases identical to TRBD1. CDR3 sequence (DNA): TGTGCCAGCAGGGTGGACAGGTTCCCGGTCAAGGTTTTTTGGGAGCAGTACTTC. It translates to CASRVDRFPVKVFWEQYF.